This TCR beta chain stems from a study of control samples from healthy donors and cancer patients. Per germline, CDR1 MGHDK and CDR2 SYGVNS. Trimming pared 3 bases from V and 6 bases from J, leaving 8 bases between. The CDR3 is 12 residues long. The method was immunoSEQ multiplex PCR; TCRdb's version includes in-frame clones alone and lacks a portion of them. In the table there are 180,000 or so clones, roughly 95% of which are singletons. The V call is TRBV25-1, the J call TRBJ1-2; D remains unclear. Sequencing used blood. This TCR derives from a woman aged 55-70 years in good health. This CDR3 reads CASSDTVDGYTF. The CDR3 DNA is TGTGCCAGCAGTGATACTGTGGATGGCTACACCTTC.